Reported below is one TCR beta chain. What it binds is unknown. The PCR contained 60 Vbeta and 13 Jbeta primers. Source study methods: Later, an analysis found 80 million or so unique TCR beta chains, and roughly 9.9 million of these were shared. This table comes from immunoSEQ multiplex PCR, and its TCRdb copy is limited to in-frame clones, with some not included. V, J and clone size are those of that table, while D and trimming were read from the DNA. The sample lists tens of thousands of clones, about 67% seen once, with under 2.5% in the top ten. Germline V gives CDR1 SGHRS, CDR2 YFSETQ. J was trimmed by 3 bases and V by 7 bases; bases with no gene match: 8. This CDR3 is 14 amino acids long. These data belong to a study of cytomegalovirus exposure and HLA in healthy donors. General study findings and limits: Within an earlier analysis, most TCR beta V segments proved productive either about 87% or about 30% of the time. V- and J-gene trimming of TCR beta was linked (in a later analysis) to a missense DCLRE1C variant. In a later analysis, HLA-associated TCR beta chains were more clonally expanded than equally common others.

The specimen sequenced was PBMCs. The clonotype comes from a man younger than 45 in good health and CMV-seronegative. The chain recombines TRBV5-1 with TRBJ2-5; 8 nucleotides line up with TRBD1. CDR3 loop: CASRGQGLEETQYF. In nucleotides, the CDR3 is TGCGCCAGCCGAGGACAGGGATTAGAAGAGACCCAGTACTTC.